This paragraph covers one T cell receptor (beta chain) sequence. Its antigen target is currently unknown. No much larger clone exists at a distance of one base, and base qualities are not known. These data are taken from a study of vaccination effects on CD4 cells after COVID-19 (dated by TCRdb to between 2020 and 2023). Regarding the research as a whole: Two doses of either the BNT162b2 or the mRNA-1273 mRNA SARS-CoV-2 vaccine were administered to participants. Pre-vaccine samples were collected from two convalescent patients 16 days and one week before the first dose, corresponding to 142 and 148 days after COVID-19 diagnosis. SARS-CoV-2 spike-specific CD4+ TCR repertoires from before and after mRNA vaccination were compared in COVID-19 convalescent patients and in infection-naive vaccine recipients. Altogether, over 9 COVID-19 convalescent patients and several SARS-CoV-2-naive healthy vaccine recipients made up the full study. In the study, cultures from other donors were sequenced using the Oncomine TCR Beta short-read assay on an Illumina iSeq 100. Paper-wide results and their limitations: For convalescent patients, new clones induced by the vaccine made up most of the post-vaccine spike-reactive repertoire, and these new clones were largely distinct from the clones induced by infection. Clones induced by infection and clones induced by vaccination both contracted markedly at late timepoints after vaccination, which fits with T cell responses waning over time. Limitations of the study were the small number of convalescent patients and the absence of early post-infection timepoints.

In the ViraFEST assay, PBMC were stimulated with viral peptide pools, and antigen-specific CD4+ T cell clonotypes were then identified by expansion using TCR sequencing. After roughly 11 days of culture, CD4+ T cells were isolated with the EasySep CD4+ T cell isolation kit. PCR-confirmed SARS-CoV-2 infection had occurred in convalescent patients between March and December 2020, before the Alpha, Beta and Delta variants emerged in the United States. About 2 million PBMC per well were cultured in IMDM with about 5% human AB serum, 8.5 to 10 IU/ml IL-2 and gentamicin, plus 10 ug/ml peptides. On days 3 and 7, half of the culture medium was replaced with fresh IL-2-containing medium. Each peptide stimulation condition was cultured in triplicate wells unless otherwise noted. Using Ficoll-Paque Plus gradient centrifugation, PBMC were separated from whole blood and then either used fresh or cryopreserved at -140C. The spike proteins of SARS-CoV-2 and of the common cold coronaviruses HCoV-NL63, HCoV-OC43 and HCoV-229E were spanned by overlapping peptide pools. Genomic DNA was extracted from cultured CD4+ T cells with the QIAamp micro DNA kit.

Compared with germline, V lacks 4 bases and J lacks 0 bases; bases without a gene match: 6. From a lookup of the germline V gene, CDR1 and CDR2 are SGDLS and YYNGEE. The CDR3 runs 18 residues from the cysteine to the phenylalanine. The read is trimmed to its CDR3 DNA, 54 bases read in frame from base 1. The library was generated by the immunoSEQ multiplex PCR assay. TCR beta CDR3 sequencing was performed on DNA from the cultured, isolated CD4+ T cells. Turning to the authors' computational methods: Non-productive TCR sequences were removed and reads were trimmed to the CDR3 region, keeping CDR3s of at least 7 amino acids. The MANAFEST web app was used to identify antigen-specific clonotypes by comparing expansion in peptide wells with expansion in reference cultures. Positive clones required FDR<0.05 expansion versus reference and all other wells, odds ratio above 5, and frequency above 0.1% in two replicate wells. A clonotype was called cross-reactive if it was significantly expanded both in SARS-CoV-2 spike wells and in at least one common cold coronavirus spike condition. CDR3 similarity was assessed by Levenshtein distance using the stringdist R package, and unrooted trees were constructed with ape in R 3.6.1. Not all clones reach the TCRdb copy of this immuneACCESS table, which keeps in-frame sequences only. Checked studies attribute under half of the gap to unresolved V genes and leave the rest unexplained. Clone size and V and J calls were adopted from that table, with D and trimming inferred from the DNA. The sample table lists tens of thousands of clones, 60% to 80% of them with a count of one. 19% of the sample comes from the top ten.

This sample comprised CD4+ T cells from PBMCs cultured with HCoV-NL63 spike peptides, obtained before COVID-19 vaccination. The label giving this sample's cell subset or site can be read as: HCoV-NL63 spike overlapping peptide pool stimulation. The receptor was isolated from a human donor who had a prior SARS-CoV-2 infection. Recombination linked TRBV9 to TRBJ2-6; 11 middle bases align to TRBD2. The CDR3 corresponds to CASSLGTSGYSGANVLTF. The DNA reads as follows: TGTGCCAGCAGCCTCGGGACTAGCGGATACTCTGGGGCCAACGTCCTGACTTTC.